The 30 T cell receptor beta chains below were found in one sample sequenced in a study of Tregs in tolerant kidney transplant recipients. Generated by immunoSEQ multiplex PCR, the TCRdb table keeps only in-frame clones and is missing some. Here the sample spans 60,000 to 65,000 clones, 98% being singletons. The specimen comprised Tregs from blood, sampled before the transplant. These receptors all stem from a human donor who received a combined kidney and bone marrow transplant.

CDR3 in DNA: TGTGCCAGCAGCTTTGGGCAGACTATTAACTATGGCTACACCTTC. This gives the protein CASSFGQTINYGYTF. The chain is built from TRBV5-5 and TRBJ1-2; unclear D gene. Trimming removed 2 bases from V and 1 base from J, with 12 bases in between. The germline gives CDR1 SGHKS, CDR2 YYEKEE (reference sequence). The CDR3 has 15 residues.

The chain employs TRBV7-2 and TRBJ2-1; D might be TRBD2 (5 bases). CDR1 and CDR2 from the germline V gene are SGHTA and FQGNSA. Trimming shortened V by 5 bases and J by 7 bases, and 18 bases separated the two germline ends. The CDR3 spans 15 residues. CDR3 loop: CASSPRGAGRNEQFF. Here the CDR3 DNA reads TGTGCCAGCAGCCCCCGAGGTGCGGGCCGAAATGAGCAGTTCTTC.

The chain links TRBV2 to TRBJ1-5; maybe TRBD1 (6 bases). Germline loops: CDR1 SNHLY, CDR2 FYNNEI. The V gene lost 6 bases and the J gene lost 3 bases, with 21 bases spanning the gap. This CDR3 spans 17 amino acids. In nucleotides, the CDR3 is TGTGCCAGCAGGAGGACAGTCACCAACAAATTCAATCAGCCCCAGCATTTT. This encodes CASRRTVTNKFNQPQHF. Variable domain in full (rest from reference TRBV2 and TRBJ1-5): EPEVTQTPSHQVTQMGQEVILRCVPISNHLYFYWYRQILGQKVEFLVSFYNNEISEKSEIFDDQFSVERPDGSNFTLKIRSTKLEDSAMYFCASRRTVTNKFNQPQHFGDGTRLSIL.

The V and J genes are TRBV5-5 and TRBJ1-5; 10 nucleotides align to TRBD1. Unmatched junction bases numbered 12, after V lost 1 base and J lost 5 bases. The CDR3 length is 18 residues. Looked up from germline, CDR1 is SGHKS and CDR2 is YYEKEE (reference sequence). The CDR3: CASSLIPGQGKGHQPQHF. CDR3 DNA sequence: TGTGCCAGCAGCTTGATACCGGGACAGGGGAAGGGGCATCAGCCCCAGCATTTT.

V and J are TRBV5-6 and TRBJ1-2; D is ambiguous. CDR1 SGHDT and CDR2 YYEEEE come from the germline V gene. This CDR3 spans 12 amino acids. The V end was cut by 4 bases, the J end by 5 bases, with 9 bases between. The CDR3 bases are TGTGCCAGCAGCCCGGGGAATTATGGCTACACCTTC. Its translation: CASSPGNYGYTF. Together with reference TRBV5-6 and TRBJ1-2, the CDR3 gives the full variable domain: DAGVTQSPTHLIKTRGQQVTLRCSPKSGHDTVSWYQQALGQGPQFIFQYYEEEERQRGNFPDRFSGHQFPNYSSELNVNALLLGDSALYLCASSPGNYGYTFGSGTRLTVV.

This clone was detected only once. The V and J genes are TRBV30 and TRBJ2-7; TRBD1 might be the D (6 bases). Germline V gene lookup returns CDR1 GTSNPN and CDR2 SVGIG (reference sequence). The CDR3 loop spans 16 amino acids. The V and J ends lost 2 bases and 4 bases respectively, with 21 bases between them. CDR3 residues: CAWSPTLSGHRYEQYF. The CDR3 nucleotides read TGTGCCTGGAGTCCGACCTTATCGGGACACCGATACGAGCAGTACTTC.

The CDR3 nucleotides read TGTGCCAGCAGGGCACAAGGGAGGAATCAGCCCCAGCATTTT. Its protein product is CASRAQGRNQPQHF. J is TRBJ1-5 and V is TRBV27, with D uncertain. The CDR3 runs 14 residues. Looked up from germline, CDR1 is MNHEY and CDR2 is SMNVEV (reference sequence). V was cut by 6 bases and J by 4 bases, with 13 bases left in between.

This clone was seen just once. The CDR3 is CASSYSPRTGGGYTF. The CDR3 DNA reads as TGTGCCAGCAGTTACAGTCCCCGGACAGGGGGAGGCTACACCTTC. The rearrangement links TRBV6-5 to TRBJ1-2; TRBD1 agrees at 10 bases. The CDR3 length is 15 residues. Germline V gene sequence: CDR1 MNHEY, CDR2 SVGAGI. V lost 2 bases to trimming and J lost 8 bases; unmatched junction nucleotides: 8.

The chain joins TRBV27 to TRBJ1-2; 9 bases map to TRBD1. This CDR3 comprises 16 residues. Unmatched junction bases numbered 10, after V lost 3 bases and J lost 5 bases. Germline V gene lookup returns CDR1 MNHEY and CDR2 SMNVEV (reference sequence). CDR3 loop: CASSLSGIGTGYGYTF. Here the CDR3 DNA reads TGTGCCAGCAGTTTGAGTGGAATCGGGACAGGGTATGGCTACACCTTC.

The chain links TRBV7-2 to TRBJ1-1; 9 nucleotides agree with TRBD1. The CDR3 contains 15 residues. V lost 5 bases and J lost 3; bases outside the gene matches: 7. Germline-derived CDR1 and CDR2 are SGHTA and FQGNSA. CDR3 region: CASSKRQGGYTEAFF. DNA of the CDR3: TGTGCCAGCAGCAAAAGACAGGGGGGGTACACTGAAGCTTTCTTT.

V usage is TRBV7-9 and J usage is TRBJ1-2; a weak D match, TRBD1 (5 bases). Trimming left V 4 bases short and J 2 bases short, with 14 bases between. Germline CDR1 SEHNR, CDR2 FQNEAQ (reference sequence). The CDR3 contains 15 residues. CDR3 region: CASSSGEGGNYGYTF. The DNA for the CDR3 is TGTGCCAGCAGCTCGGGGGAGGGAGGAAACTATGGCTACACCTTC.

This clone was counted once. The chain uses TRBV2 and TRBJ1-1, with D perhaps TRBD1 (5 bases). CDR1 is SNHLY and CDR2 is FYNNEI in the germline V gene. The CDR3 sequence is 14 residues long. V was shortened by 8 bases and J by 0 bases, with 13 bases between the two germline ends. CDR3 nucleotides: TGTGCCAGCCGCTTCGGGGGGATGAACACTGAAGCTTTCTTT. Its protein is CASRFGGMNTEAFF.

CDR3 DNA sequence: TGCAGCGTCTCGACTAACACTGAAGCTTTCTTT. Its protein product is CSVSTNTEAFF. The rearrangement uses TRBV29-1 and TRBJ1-1; D remains unclear. The germline V and J ends were trimmed by 6 bases and 2 bases, with 7 bases remaining between them. The CDR3 contains 11 residues. CDR1 is SQVTM and CDR2 is ANQGSEA in the germline V gene.

The chain employs TRBV30 and TRBJ2-5; D is perhaps TRBD2 (5 bases). CDR1 and CDR2 (germline): GTSNPN, SVGIG (reference sequence). Trimming cost V 2 bases and J 7 bases, with 14 bases left between them. The CDR3 spans 13 residues. The CDR3, as DNA: TGTGCCTGGAGTCCTAGCCAGGCGGGGACCCAGTACTTC. Protein: CAWSPSQAGTQYF.

The V call is TRBV19, the J call TRBJ1-2; D is unclear. Germline V gene sequence: CDR1 LNHDA, CDR2 SQIVND (reference sequence). Trimming took 6 bases from V and 2 from J, leaving 16 bases between them. CDR3 size: 15 residues. The CDR3: CASRAVGGGNYGYTF. Here the CDR3 DNA reads TGTGCCAGTAGGGCGGTGGGAGGAGGGAACTATGGCTACACCTTC.

This clone was seen just once. The chain has TRBV5-4 and TRBJ2-7; 10 bases map to TRBD1. CDR3 size: 16 residues. Germline-derived CDR1 and CDR2 are SGHNT and YYREEE (reference sequence). V shed 4 bases, J shed 6 bases, and the junction held 13 bases outside the gene matches. The CDR3 DNA sequence: TGTGCCAGCAGCCCCAACCCCGGGACAGGGGTACCCGAGCAGTACTTC. Translating it yields CASSPNPGTGVPEQYF.

This chain links TRBV9 with TRBJ1-6; D is uncertain. Germline CDR1 SGDLS, CDR2 YYNGEE. V lost 0 bases to trimming and J lost 8 bases, with 18 bases between them. The CDR3 runs to 17 residues. CDR3 nucleotides: TGTGCCAGCAGCGTAGGGGTCCGTGGAGGGATCGATTCACCCCTCCACTTT. Protein sequence: CASSVGVRGGIDSPLHF.

Note on this clone: The same CDR3 also results from other DNA sequences found in this sample. The V and J genes are TRBV19 and TRBJ2-5, with 8 bases identical to TRBD1. Germline lookup yields CDR1 LNHDA and CDR2 SQIVND (reference sequence). CDR3 length: 13 residues. V gave up 4 bases and J gave up 3 bases; unmatched junction bases: 1. The CDR3 sequence is CASSKDREETQYF. DNA for the CDR3: TGTGCCAGTAGTAAGGACAGGGAAGAGACCCAGTACTTC.

Here the CDR3 DNA reads TGTGCCAGCAGCGAGAACTACAATGAGCAGTTCTTC. It encodes CASSENYNEQFF. The V call is TRBV7-2, the J call TRBJ2-1; D not resolved. Trimming shortened V by 5 bases and J by 3 bases, and 5 bases separated the two germline ends. The germline gives CDR1 SGHTA, CDR2 FQGNSA. The CDR3 has 12 residues.

This clone has only one observation. This sequence joins TRBV4-2 and TRBJ1-2; D is perhaps TRBD1 (6 bases). From germline, CDR1 is LGHNA and CDR2 YNFKEQ. This CDR3 is 21 amino acids long. Between the trimmed V and J ends, which lost 0 bases and 0 bases, there was a span of 26 bases. The CDR3 DNA reads TGTGCCAGCAGCCAAGACCTTCCCTACCAGGGCTCCAGGGGTACTAACTATGGCTACACCTTC. Its translation: CASSQDLPYQGSRGTNYGYTF.

This clone was observed a handful of times. The J gene is TRBJ1-2, the V gene TRBV19, with 10 positions matching TRBD1. This CDR3 is 14 amino acids long. Trimming removed 5 bases from V and 4 bases from J; junction bases left unmatched: 4. Germline V gives CDR1 LNHDA, CDR2 SQIVND (reference sequence). CDR3: CASSPRTGGYGYTF. The CDR3 DNA reads TGTGCCAGTAGTCCACGGACAGGGGGCTATGGCTACACCTTC.

This chain connects TRBV5-1 to TRBJ2-3; 8 positions agree with TRBD1. V lost 6 bases, J lost 7 bases, and 13 bases stayed unmatched. CDR1 and CDR2 (germline): SGHRS, YFSETQ. The CDR3 spans 15 residues. The CDR3 spells CASNPLGQGAYTQYF. The DNA of the CDR3 is TGCGCCAGCAACCCATTAGGACAGGGTGCATATACGCAGTATTTT. The full variable domain, its missing parts supplied by reference TRBV5-1 and TRBJ2-3, is KAGVTQTPRYLIKTRGQQVTLSCSPISGHRSVSWYQQTPGQGLQFLFEYFSETQRNKGNFPGRFSGRQFSNSRSEMNVSTLELGDSALYLCASNPLGQGAYTQYFGPGTRLTVL.

V usage is TRBV7-6 and J usage is TRBJ2-2; tentatively, D is TRBD2 (6 bases). The CDR3 is made up of 16 amino acids. Germline V gene data show CDR1 as SGHVS and CDR2 as FNYEAQ. Trimming shortened V by 6 bases and J by 2 bases, and 16 bases separated the two germline ends. The CDR3 loop reads CASSMNSGSNTGELFF. DNA for the CDR3: TGTGCCAGCAGTATGAATAGCGGATCAAACACCGGGGAGCTGTTTTTT.

The rearrangement joins TRBV30 to TRBJ2-7, with D unclear. CDR1 GTSNPN and CDR2 SVGIG come from the germline V gene (reference sequence). The V end lost 3 bases, the J end lost 11 bases, and 17 bases lay between the germline ends. The CDR3 is made up of 12 amino acids. The CDR3 loop reads CAWSRPAARKYF. In DNA form, the CDR3 reads TGTGCCTGGAGCCGACCCGCGGCCAGAAAGTACTTC.

The V call is TRBV4-3, the J call TRBJ2-1; 7 bases are a match to TRBD2. V lost 3 bases and J lost 4; bases outside the gene matches: 12. The germline CDR1 and CDR2 sequences are LGHNA and YSLEER. CDR3 length: 17 amino acids. CDR3 nucleotide sequence: TGCGCCAGCAGCCAGGGGGGACTACCCACTTCTTACAATGAGCAGTTCTTC. As protein: CASSQGGLPTSYNEQFF.

The chain joins TRBV5-4 to TRBJ1-2; D uncertain. The CDR3 consists of 14 residues. CDR1 and CDR2 from the germline V gene are SGHNT and YYREEE (reference sequence). V dropped 5 bases and J dropped 7 bases, with 18 bases sitting between them. CDR3 nucleotides: TGTGCCAGCAGGCCAGGTGTGGGTATGGGTGGCTACACCTTC. Protein: CASRPGVGMGGYTF.

The V and J genes are TRBV7-2 and TRBJ2-1, with TRBD1 identical over 7 bases. V shed 4 bases and J 4 bases; nucleotides not matched to a gene: 4. CDR1 and CDR2 (germline): SGHTA, FQGNSA. The CDR3 contains 14 residues. CDR3 amino acids: CASSSGQPYNEQFF. CDR3 nucleotides: TGTGCCAGCAGCTCGGGACAGCCATACAATGAGCAGTTCTTC. Complete variable domain (other parts from reference TRBV7-2 and TRBJ2-1): GAGVSQSPSNKVTEKGKDVELRCDPISGHTALYWYRQSLGQGLEFLIYFQGNSAPDKSGLPSDRFSAERTGGSVSTLTIQRTQQEDSAVYLCASSSGQPYNEQFFGPGTRLTVL.

This clone showed up just once. This chain joins TRBV19 and TRBJ1-2; 9 nucleotides align to TRBD1. The CDR3 is 14 residues long. V shed 3 bases, J shed 8 bases, and the junction held 7 bases outside the gene matches. In germline, CDR1 is LNHDA, CDR2 SQIVND (reference sequence). As DNA, the CDR3 is TGTGCCAGTAGTATTCCCGGACAGGGGTCCGGCTACACCTTC. It yields the protein CASSIPGQGSGYTF.

The V call is TRBV4-3, the J call TRBJ2-2, with TRBD2 matching over 8 bases. Unmatched junction bases numbered 5, after V lost 4 bases and J lost 7 bases. CDR1 and CDR2 (germline): LGHNA, YSLEER. The CDR3 is made up of 14 amino acids. The CDR3 protein is CASSPAGVRGELFF. DNA for the CDR3: TGCGCCAGCAGCCCAGCGGGAGTCCGCGGGGAGCTGTTTTTT.

This clone was counted once. The chain joins TRBV5-4 to TRBJ2-3; TRBD2 matches at 12 bases. Unmatched junction bases numbered 7, after V lost 4 bases and J lost 4 bases. Germline lookup yields CDR1 SGHNT and CDR2 YYREEE (reference sequence). The CDR3 runs 16 residues. CDR3 amino acids: CASSPTSGGRADTQYF. CDR3 nucleotides: TGTGCCAGCAGCCCGACTAGCGGGGGCCGTGCAGATACGCAGTATTTT.